A selection of T cell receptor beta chains follows, all from one sample in a study of OX40 agonist ivuxolimab in advanced cancers. Measured with immunoSEQ multiplex PCR; TCRdb has only the in-frame clones, and not every one. Altogether roughly 60,000 clones are present, approximately 88% being singletons, with the ten largest covering 0.6% to 0.7%. Sequenced material: CD4+ or CD8+ T cells sorted from blood, taken in a trial of the OX40 agonist ivuxolimab. These receptors came from an adult with an advanced solid tumor such as melanoma, head and neck, liver or kidney cancer. Both conserved end residues are part of each CDR3. D genes are given only for firm matches. A row's size may be missing; if present it is once, few, many or a size class.

J gene: TRBJ2-3; clone size: -; V gene: TRBV6-1; D gene: -; CDR3 DNA: TGTGCCAGCAGTGAAGGACAGGTTCTATTCGCAGATACGCAGTATTTT; CDR3 protein: CASSEGQVLFADTQYF
J gene: TRBJ2-5; clone size: -; V gene: TRBV11-1; D gene: -; CDR3 DNA: TGTGCCAGCAGCCCTGATGGGGGGCCCCAAGAGACCCAGTACTTC; CDR3 protein: CASSPDGGPQETQYF
J gene: TRBJ2-5; clone size: -; V gene: TRBV7-2; D gene: -; CDR3 DNA: TGTGCCAGCAGCTTAGCAGAGACCCAGTACTTC; CDR3 protein: CASSLAETQYF
J gene: TRBJ2-7; clone size: -; V gene: TRBV6-5; D gene: TRBD2; CDR3 DNA: TGTGCCAGCAGTACTAGCGGGCGCGAGCAGTACTTC; CDR3 protein: CASSTSGREQYF
J gene: TRBJ1-1; clone size: -; V gene: TRBV12-1; D gene: -; CDR3 DNA: TGTGCCAGCAGCTCACCGGGACGGACGAACACTGAAGCTTTCTTT; CDR3 protein: CASSSPGRTNTEAFF
J gene: TRBJ2-3; clone size: -; V gene: TRBV11-2; D gene: TRBD2; CDR3 DNA: TGTGCCAGCAGCTTAGGAATGGGACTAGCGGGAACAGATACGCAGTATTTT; CDR3 protein: CASSLGMGLAGTDTQYF
J gene: TRBJ2-7; clone size: -; V gene: TRBV4-1; D gene: TRBD1; CDR3 DNA: TGCGCCAGCAGCCAAGATCCGGACAGGGGGCGGAACGAGCAGTACTTC; CDR3 protein: CASSQDPDRGRNEQYF
J gene: TRBJ2-2; clone size: -; V gene: TRBV18; D gene: -; CDR3 DNA: TGTGCCAGCTCACCCCGACGAGACACCGGGGAGCTGTTTTTT; CDR3 protein: CASSPRRDTGELFF
J gene: TRBJ1-2; clone size: once; V gene: TRBV29-1; D gene: TRBD1; CDR3 DNA: TGCAGCGTTGAAGATCGTCTCAGGGGGCACTATGGCTACACCTTC; CDR3 protein: CSVEDRLRGHYGYTF
J gene: TRBJ2-1; clone size: -; V gene: TRBV4-1; D gene: TRBD2; CDR3 DNA: TGCGCCAGCAGCCGCGGTGGGCTAGCGGGAGTCAATGAGCAGTTCTTC; CDR3 protein: CASSRGGLAGVNEQFF
J gene: TRBJ2-7; clone size: -; V gene: TRBV20-1; D gene: TRBD1; CDR3 DNA: TGCAGCGTGACGGAAGGGACAGGTATTCTCTTC; CDR3 protein: CSVTEGTGILF
J gene: TRBJ2-5; clone size: -; V gene: TRBV6-5; D gene: TRBD1; CDR3 DNA: TGTGCCAGCAGTATACAGGGGAGAGAGACCCAGTACTTC; CDR3 protein: CASSIQGRETQYF
J gene: TRBJ1-5; clone size: -; V gene: TRBV2; D gene: TRBD1; CDR3 DNA: TGTGCCAGCAGAGCGACAGGGGCGATCAATCAGCCCCAGCATTTT; CDR3 protein: CASRATGAINQPQHF
J gene: TRBJ1-2; clone size: -; V gene: TRBV28; D gene: TRBD1; CDR3 DNA: TGTGCCAGCAGTCCGGCAGGGGGTAAAAGTAACTATGGCTACACCTTC; CDR3 protein: CASSPAGGKSNYGYTF
J gene: TRBJ2-1; clone size: -; V gene: TRBV29-1; D gene: -; CDR3 DNA: TGCAGCGGTACTAGGAGGGAGAATGAGCAGTTCTTC; CDR3 protein: CSGTRRENEQFF
J gene: TRBJ2-5; clone size: -; V gene: TRBV6-5; D gene: TRBD2; CDR3 DNA: TGTGCCAGCAGTCGCCGTGGTAGCGGGAGTGAGACCCAGTACTTC; CDR3 protein: CASSRRGSGSETQYF
J gene: TRBJ2-7; clone size: -; V gene: TRBV6-1; D gene: -; CDR3 DNA: TGTGCCAGCAGTGAAGCGGGTTTGTGGGAGCAGTACTTC; CDR3 protein: CASSEAGLWEQYF
J gene: TRBJ1-4; clone size: -; V gene: TRBV5-8; D gene: -; CDR3 DNA: TGTGCCAGCAGCTTGGCCGTGGCAGGAATTAATGAAAAACTGTTTTTT; CDR3 protein: CASSLAVAGINEKLFF
J gene: TRBJ1-5; clone size: few; V gene: TRBV19; D gene: TRBD1; CDR3 DNA: TGTGCCAGTAGCCCAGGAGCCGACAGGGGCAGACAGCCCCAGCATTTT; CDR3 protein: CASSPGADRGRQPQHF
J gene: TRBJ1-2; clone size: -; V gene: TRBV5-1; D gene: TRBD1; CDR3 DNA: TGCGCCAGCAGCCCGGAACCCGAACGACAGGGGGCTGGCTACACCTTC; CDR3 protein: CASSPEPERQGAGYTF
J gene: TRBJ1-2; clone size: -; V gene: TRBV25-1; D gene: TRBD1; CDR3 DNA: TGTGCCAGCAGTGAACAGGGGGGCTATGGCTACACCTTC; CDR3 protein: CASSEQGGYGYTF
J gene: TRBJ2-1; clone size: once; V gene: TRBV7-2; D gene: TRBD1; CDR3 DNA: TGTGCCAGCAGCTTTGGAGAGACAGGGAATGAGCAGTTCTTC; CDR3 protein: CASSFGETGNEQFF
J gene: TRBJ2-3; clone size: -; V gene: TRBV5-1; D gene: TRBD2; CDR3 DNA: TGCGCCAGCAGCTCCGGACTAGCGGGCCGCACAGATACGCAGTATTTT; CDR3 protein: CASSSGLAGRTDTQYF
J gene: TRBJ2-1; clone size: -; V gene: TRBV6-1; D gene: TRBD2; CDR3 DNA: TGTGCCAGCTCCCCGCTAGCGGGAGTCAATGAGCAGTTCTTC; CDR3 protein: CASSPLAGVNEQFF
J gene: TRBJ2-7; clone size: once; V gene: TRBV7-9; D gene: -; CDR3 DNA: TGTGCCAGCAGCTTAATGGCGGACGAGCAGTACTTC; CDR3 protein: CASSLMADEQYF
J gene: TRBJ2-5; clone size: once; V gene: TRBV7-9; D gene: -; CDR3 DNA: TGTGCCAGCAGCGAGACTCCCTCAGAGACCCAGTACTTC; CDR3 protein: CASSETPSETQYF
J gene: TRBJ2-7; clone size: -; V gene: TRBV2; D gene: -; CDR3 DNA: TGTGCCAGCAGTGAAGGGGCTAGAAGAAAATACTTC; CDR3 protein: CASSEGARRKYF
J gene: TRBJ2-3; clone size: -; V gene: TRBV7-9; D gene: TRBD1; CDR3 DNA: TGTGCCAGCAGCACCAGACAGGGAGGCACAGATACGCAGTATTTT; CDR3 protein: CASSTRQGGTDTQYF
J gene: TRBJ2-3; clone size: -; V gene: TRBV21-1; D gene: -; CDR3 DNA: TGTGCCAGCAGCAAACCCCCTGAGTGGGGGCGCGATACGCAGTATTTT; CDR3 protein: CASSKPPEWGRDTQYF
J gene: TRBJ2-4; clone size: -; V gene: TRBV14; D gene: -; CDR3 DNA: TGTGCCAGCAGCCAACAGACGGGATTAACCAAAAACATTCAGTACTTC; CDR3 protein: CASSQQTGLTKNIQYF
J gene: TRBJ1-3; clone size: once; V gene: TRBV6-1; D gene: -; CDR3 DNA: TGTGCCAGCAGTGAAGACGGCAGAGCGCGAAACACCATATATTTT; CDR3 protein: CASSEDGRARNTIYF
J gene: TRBJ2-4; clone size: -; V gene: TRBV11-3; D gene: -; CDR3 DNA: TGTGCCAGCAGCTTAGCTCAGGGGACGGGCAAAAACATTCAGTACTTC; CDR3 protein: CASSLAQGTGKNIQYF
J gene: TRBJ2-7; clone size: once; V gene: TRBV7-9; D gene: TRBD2; CDR3 DNA: TGTGCCAGCAGTCTAGCGGGGGGAGACGAGCAGTACTTC; CDR3 protein: CASSLAGGDEQYF
J gene: TRBJ2-1; clone size: -; V gene: TRBV4-1; D gene: -; CDR3 DNA: TGCGCCAGCAGCCGAGGATCCAATAAAGAGCAAGGCGGATCCTTCTACAATGAGCAGTTCTTC; CDR3 protein: CASSRGSNKEQGGSFYNEQFF
J gene: TRBJ2-1; clone size: -; V gene: TRBV18; D gene: TRBD2; CDR3 DNA: TGTGCCAGCTCACCAAGCGGGAGGGCAAATGAGCAGTTCTTC; CDR3 protein: CASSPSGRANEQFF
J gene: TRBJ1-5; clone size: -; V gene: TRBV10-3; D gene: -; CDR3 DNA: TGTGCCACGGGACACGGGAATCAGCCCCCCCAGCATTTT; CDR3 protein: CATGHGNQPPQHF
J gene: TRBJ2-1; clone size: few; V gene: TRBV14; D gene: -; CDR3 DNA: TGTGCCAGCAGCCAAGGTAGCTTTAAGTACAATGAGCAGTTCTTC; CDR3 protein: CASSQGSFKYNEQFF
J gene: TRBJ1-5; clone size: -; V gene: TRBV28; D gene: -; CDR3 DNA: TGTGCCAGCAGTGCCCGGGTCTTCAACAATCAGCCCCAGCATTTT; CDR3 protein: CASSARVFNNQPQHF
J gene: TRBJ2-3; clone size: -; V gene: TRBV7-9; D gene: -; CDR3 DNA: TGTGCCAGCAGCCGCAGACAGGAGATCTCCGCAGATACGCAGTATTTT; CDR3 protein: CASSRRQEISADTQYF
J gene: TRBJ2-1; clone size: once; V gene: TRBV18; D gene: TRBD2; CDR3 DNA: TGTGCCAGCTCAACGGGACTAGCGGCCTACAATGAGCAGTTCTTC; CDR3 protein: CASSTGLAAYNEQFF
J gene: TRBJ1-4; clone size: -; V gene: TRBV28; D gene: -; CDR3 DNA: TGTGCCAGCAGTCTGGGGGCAGCTAATGAAAAACTGTTTTTT; CDR3 protein: CASSLGAANEKLFF
J gene: TRBJ2-3; clone size: -; V gene: TRBV19; D gene: TRBD2; CDR3 DNA: TGTGCCAGTAGGAAAGCGGGAGAGGGAGATACGCAGTATTTT; CDR3 protein: CASRKAGEGDTQYF
J gene: TRBJ1-2; clone size: -; V gene: TRBV2; D gene: -; CDR3 DNA: TGTGCCAGCAGTGAATCTGGAAACTATGGCTACACCTTC; CDR3 protein: CASSESGNYGYTF
J gene: TRBJ2-7; clone size: -; V gene: TRBV2; D gene: TRBD2; CDR3 DNA: TGTGCCAGCAGCCGGGACTACAAGGCCTACGAGCAGTACTTC; CDR3 protein: CASSRDYKAYEQYF
J gene: TRBJ2-1; clone size: -; V gene: TRBV2; D gene: TRBD2; CDR3 DNA: TGTGCCAGCAGAGGCGGGACTAGCGGAGCCTACAATGAGCAGTTCTTC; CDR3 protein: CASRGGTSGAYNEQFF
J gene: TRBJ1-1; clone size: -; V gene: TRBV7-6; D gene: -; CDR3 DNA: TGTGCCAGCAGCTCAAACGACGGGGACACTGAAGCTTTCTTT; CDR3 protein: CASSSNDGDTEAFF
J gene: TRBJ2-5; clone size: -; V gene: TRBV11-1; D gene: -; CDR3 DNA: TGTGCCAGCAGCTTATTTTCAGAGACCCAGTACTTC; CDR3 protein: CASSLFSETQYF
J gene: TRBJ2-2; clone size: once; V gene: TRBV7-9; D gene: TRBD2; CDR3 DNA: TGTGCCAGCAGCTCCCGGACTAGCGCCAACACCGGGGAGCTGTTTTTT; CDR3 protein: CASSSRTSANTGELFF
J gene: TRBJ2-7; clone size: -; V gene: TRBV5-1; D gene: TRBD2; CDR3 DNA: TGCGCCAGCAGCCGCTTGGGCGGGAGCTACGAGCAGTACTTC; CDR3 protein: CASSRLGGSYEQYF
J gene: TRBJ2-5; clone size: once; V gene: TRBV4-1; D gene: -; CDR3 DNA: TGCGCCAGCAGCCAACCCGGGCTTCCAGAGACCCAGTACTTC; CDR3 protein: CASSQPGLPETQYF
J gene: TRBJ1-2; clone size: once; V gene: TRBV5-1; D gene: -; CDR3 DNA: TGCGCCAGCAGCTTGGAAGTTCGGGGGGCGTTGAGTGGCTACACCTTC; CDR3 protein: CASSLEVRGALSGYTF
J gene: TRBJ1-6; clone size: -; V gene: TRBV5-1; D gene: -; CDR3 DNA: TGCGCCAGCAGCATAGGACAGCTTAATTCACCCCTCCACTTT; CDR3 protein: CASSIGQLNSPLHF
J gene: TRBJ2-1; clone size: once; V gene: TRBV14; D gene: -; CDR3 DNA: TGTGCCAGCAGCTATAGCAATGAGCAGTTCTTC; CDR3 protein: CASSYSNEQFF
J gene: TRBJ2-7; clone size: -; V gene: TRBV6-9; D gene: TRBD1; CDR3 DNA: TGTGCCAGCAGCATTATGGACAGGAACTCCTACGAGCAGTACTTC; CDR3 protein: CASSIMDRNSYEQYF
J gene: TRBJ2-7; clone size: few; V gene: TRBV7-8; D gene: -; CDR3 DNA: TGTGCCAGCAGCCAGAGCGGGGAGCAGTACTTC; CDR3 protein: CASSQSGEQYF
J gene: TRBJ2-2; clone size: -; V gene: TRBV11-2; D gene: -; CDR3 DNA: TGTGCCAGCAGCCCAGCCCCCCCCCGTGGGGGTCCCGGGGAGCTGTTTTTT; CDR3 protein: CASSPAPPRGGPGELFF
J gene: TRBJ2-3; clone size: -; V gene: TRBV5-3; D gene: TRBD1; CDR3 DNA: TGTGCCAGAAGCCAGGGGGCAGATACGCAGTATTTT; CDR3 protein: CARSQGADTQYF